This T cell receptor beta chain was profiled in a study of spatial heterogeneity in lung cancer. Whole-study results and caveats: Whereas they appeared in blood less at follow-up, ubiquitous expanded tumor TCRs appeared there more at resection.

Each CDR3 protein gets one entry after TCRdb re-called the 5' RACE reads with MiXCR. This repertoire shows tens of thousands of distinct CDR3 sequences, 12% found once; its top ten account for just over 40%. This sample's time point: sample taken at primary tumor resection. With 4 bases removed from V and 2 bases from J, the gap between germline ends came to 7 bases. Per the germline V gene, CDR1 is LGHDT and CDR2 is YNNKEL (reference sequence). The CDR3 sequence is 13 residues long. Details on this clonotype: Its specificity is unknown.

The chain has TRBV3-1 and TRBJ2-3; D gene uncertain. This TCR was sampled from a male donor with early-stage non-small cell lung cancer. Sequenced material: PBMCs, taken at surgery. The CDR3, as DNA: TGTGCCAGCAGCCTCCGACACACAGATACGCAGTATTTT. Translation gives CASSLRHTDTQYF.